This TCR beta chain was documented in a study of T-cell memory formation after mild COVID-19. Across the whole study: Largely donor-specific sequence clusters came from two donors. Points from the study as a whole: Day 37-peaking second-wave clones had unconfirmed SARS-CoV-2 specificity. CD4+ contracting clones were found mainly in CM and EM, and CD8+ ones in EMRA.

As for this clonotype: Its antigen is as yet unknown.

With V trimmed by 3 bases and J by 4 bases, 7 bases remained unmatched. CDR1 and CDR2 from the germline V gene are LGHNA and YNFKEQ. CDR3 size: 15 residues. 5'RACE primed from the constant segment yielded TCR alpha and TCR beta cDNA libraries bearing sample barcodes and UMIs. TCRdb called the 5' RACE reads again in MiXCR, with one record for every CDR3 protein. The repertoire holds about 170,000 distinct CDR3 sequences, with about an eighth as singletons. Source material: PBMCs or a T cell subset sorted from them (not recorded which). This TCR was sampled from a man younger than 35 who had mild COVID-19 (a few samples of this study predate the infection). Cell type and time point are not known. This chain links TRBV4-2 with TRBJ2-5; TRBD1 matches 8 bases. The chain's CDR3 is CASSQSQGAPETQYF. CDR3 DNA sequence: TGTGCCAGCAGCCAGAGTCAGGGGGCCCCAGAGACCCAGTACTTC.